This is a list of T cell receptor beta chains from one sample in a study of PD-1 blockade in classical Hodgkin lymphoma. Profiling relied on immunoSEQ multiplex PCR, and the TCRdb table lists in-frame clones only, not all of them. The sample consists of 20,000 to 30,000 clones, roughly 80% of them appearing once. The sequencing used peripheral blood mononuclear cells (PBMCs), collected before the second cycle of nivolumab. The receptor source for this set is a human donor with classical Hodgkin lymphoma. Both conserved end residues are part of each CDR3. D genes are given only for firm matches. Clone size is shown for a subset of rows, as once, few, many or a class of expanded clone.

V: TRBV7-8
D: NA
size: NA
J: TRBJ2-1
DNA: TGTGCCAGCAGCGCTCGACTACTTACTCATGAGCAGTTCTTC
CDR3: CASSARLLTHEQFF

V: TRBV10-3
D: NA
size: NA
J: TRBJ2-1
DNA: TGTGCCATCAGTGAGTCGTCCTGGGGAAGGGCTTACAATGAGCAGTTCTTC
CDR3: CAISESSWGRAYNEQFF

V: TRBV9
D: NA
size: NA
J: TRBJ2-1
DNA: TGTGCCAGCAGCGTAGCTCACCACAGGGGACTCAACAATGAGCAGTTCTTC
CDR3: CASSVAHHRGLNNEQFF

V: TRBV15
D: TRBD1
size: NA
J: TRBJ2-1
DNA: TGTGCCACCAGCAGGGGACAGGGGTACAATGAGCAGTTCTTC
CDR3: CATSRGQGYNEQFF

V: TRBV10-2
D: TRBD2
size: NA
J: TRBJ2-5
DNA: TGCGCCAGCAGTGACGGACTAGCGGGAGGGCCTATGGAGACCCAGTACTTC
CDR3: CASSDGLAGGPMETQYF

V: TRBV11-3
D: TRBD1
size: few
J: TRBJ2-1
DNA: TGTGCCAGCAGCTTCCGGGACAGTCACTACAATGAGCAGTTCTTC
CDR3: CASSFRDSHYNEQFF

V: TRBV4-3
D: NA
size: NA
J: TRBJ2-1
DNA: TGCGCCAGCAGCCAGAACGGCGGTAGGGCCCGGGAGCAGTTCTTC
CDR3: CASSQNGGRAREQFF

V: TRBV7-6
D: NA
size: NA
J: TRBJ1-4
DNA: TGTGCCAGCAGCCCCTACCGGAGGACAGCAACTAATGAAAAACTGTTTTTT
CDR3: CASSPYRRTATNEKLFF

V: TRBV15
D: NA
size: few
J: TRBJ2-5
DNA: TGTGCCACCAGCAGAGCCGGCCAGGAAGAGACCCAGTACTTC
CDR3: CATSRAGQEETQYF

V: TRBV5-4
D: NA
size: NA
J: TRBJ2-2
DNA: TGTGCCAGCAGCTCGGACAAGAACACCGGGGAGCTGTTTTTT
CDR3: CASSSDKNTGELFF